The next 30 T cell receptor beta chains were all read from a single sample in a study of spatial heterogeneity in lung cancer. TCRdb fed the 5' RACE reads into MiXCR, producing one record per CDR3 protein. This table has tens of thousands of distinct CDR3 sequences, 7% to 10% appearing once. Time point denoted: sample taken at primary tumor resection. From tumor, nontumor lung or frozen PBMC, whole RNA was taken unsorted for sequencing. The material sequenced was PBMCs, taken at surgery. These receptors all come from a female donor with early-stage non-small cell lung cancer.

This chain connects TRBV10-3 to TRBJ2-7; 8 nucleotides agree with TRBD2. CDR1 and CDR2 from the germline V gene are ENHRY and SYGVKD. The CDR3 consists of 13 residues. Trimming took 4 bases from V and 4 from J; bases not matched to a gene: 3. The CDR3 DNA sequence: TGTGCCATCAGTGGGGGACTAGGGTACGAGCAGTACTTC. This encodes CAISGGLGYEQYF.

This clonotype came up a few times. The V gene is TRBV20-1, the J gene TRBJ1-4, with no clear D. The CDR3 contains 13 residues. V was pared by 0 bases and J by 2 bases, with 4 bases between. Germline CDR1 DFQATT, CDR2 SNEGSKA (reference sequence). The CDR3 loop reads CSAREQTNEKLFF. Here the CDR3 DNA reads TGCAGTGCTAGAGAACAGACTAATGAAAAACTGTTTTTT.

On this clonotype: This may be a read error, as it is one base from a much larger clone. The V and J genes are TRBV7-2 and TRBJ1-1; 8 bases agree with TRBD1. Germline V gene lookup returns CDR1 SGHTA and CDR2 FQGNSA. The CDR3 has 15 residues. The CDR3 spells CVSSLAPAGQGGAFF. The CDR3 DNA follows: TGTGTCAGCAGCTTAGCCCCCGCCGGACAGGGAGGAGCTTTCTTT.

On this clonotype itself: At one end, the junction sequence differs from germline, possibly due to a read error. The chain employs TRBV12-3 or TRBV12-4 and TRBJ1-2, with D perhaps matching TRBD1 (6 bases). This CDR3 is 12 amino acids long. The CDR3 nucleotides read TGTGCGAGCAGGGGTCCTAACTATGGCTACACCTTC. This encodes CASRGPNYGYTF.

This clonotype was detected ten times or more. The V gene is TRBV4-2, the J gene TRBJ2-7; 7 nucleotides agree with TRBD1. Trimming removed 0 bases from V and 6 bases from J; junction bases left unmatched: 5. The germline CDR1 and CDR2 sequences are LGHNA and YNFKEQ. The CDR3 is made up of 14 amino acids. The chain's CDR3 is CASSQEKGTAEQYF. CDR3 DNA sequence: TGTGCCAGCAGCCAAGAAAAAGGGACAGCCGAGCAGTACTTC.

This clonotype showed up many times. This chain connects TRBV20-1 to TRBJ1-5; 9 bases agree with TRBD1. CDR3 length equals 14 residues. V lost 3 bases to trimming and J lost 7 bases; unmatched junction nucleotides: 7. The germline V gene encodes CDR1 DFQATT and CDR2 SNEGSKA (reference sequence). CDR3 amino acids: CSASAGTGYQPQHF. The CDR3, as DNA: TGCAGTGCTAGTGCCGGGACAGGGTACCAGCCCCAGCATTTT.

The V call is TRBV28, the J call TRBJ2-7, with 10 bases fitting TRBD1. In germline, CDR1 is MDHEN, CDR2 SYDVKM. This CDR3 is built from 13 residues. The V gene end was trimmed by 6 bases and the J gene end by 4 bases; junction bases not matched to a gene: 3. CDR3 region: CASRRTGGYEQYF. Written as DNA, the CDR3 is TGTGCCAGCAGGCGGACAGGGGGATACGAGCAGTACTTC.

Concerning this clonotype itself: This may be a read error, as it is one base from a much larger clone. The V and J genes are TRBV12-3 or TRBV12-4 and TRBJ2-1; no clear D. The CDR3 is 13 amino acids. V lost 11 bases and J lost 6, with 17 bases in between. The CDR3 sequence is CAGTPGYTNEQFF. CDR3 nucleotides: TGTGCCGGCACCCCCGGGTACACCAATGAGCAGTTCTTC.

This clonotype was observed many times. The chain combines TRBV21-1 with TRBJ2-5; TRBD2 was called by the table and not checked on the DNA. TRBV21-1 is a documented pseudogene. The CDR3 is made up of 16 amino acids. The chain's CDR3 is CASSKVDGTLQETQYF. The CDR3 DNA sequence: TGTGCCAGCAGCAAAGTTGACGGGACTCTCCAAGAGACCCAGTACTTC.

This clonotype was seen at least ten times. The V gene is TRBV5-1, the J gene TRBJ2-1; unclear D gene. Germline-derived CDR1 and CDR2 are SGHRS and YFSETQ. The length of the CDR3 is 15 residues. Trimming took off 2 bases at V and 0 bases at J, with 9 bases between the two ends. CDR3 coding DNA: TGCGCCAGCAGCTTTGATGTGGGCTCCTACAATGAGCAGTTCTTC. This codes for CASSFDVGSYNEQFF.

This clonotype occurred a few times. The rearrangement links TRBV5-1 to TRBJ2-5; TRBD2 might be the D (5 bases). The germline CDR1 and CDR2 sequences are SGHRS and YFSETQ. The V end was cut by 3 bases, the J end by 3 bases, with 12 bases between. The CDR3 contains 14 residues. CDR3 nucleotides: TGCGCCAGCAGCTCGGACCCCGGGGAAGAGACCCAGTACTTC. This gives the protein CASSSDPGEETQYF.

This clonotype appeared many times. V usage is TRBV7-2 and J usage is TRBJ1-1; a weak D match, TRBD1 (6 bases). Germline V gene sequence: CDR1 SGHTA, CDR2 FQGNSA. The germline V and J ends were trimmed by 5 bases and 4 bases, with 11 bases remaining between them. The CDR3 is 13 amino acids. The CDR3 is CASSPRTVTEAFF. CDR3 in DNA: TGTGCCAGCAGCCCCAGGACAGTCACTGAAGCTTTCTTT.

This clonotype was counted ten times or more. CDR3 DNA sequence: TGCGCCAGCAGCCTAAATCGACAGGGGACTAATGAAAAACTGTTTTTT. It yields the protein CASSLNRQGTNEKLFF. The chain employs TRBV5-1 and TRBJ1-4; TRBD1 matches at 8 bases. This CDR3 comprises 16 residues. The J segment lost 2 bases and the V segment lost 4 bases, leaving 7 bases of the junction unmatched. Germline assignment: CDR1 SGHRS and CDR2 YFSETQ.

The CDR3 coding sequence is TGCAGCGTTGCTGGGGGGACCTATGGCTACACCTTC. It is translated as CSVAGGTYGYTF. The chain employs TRBV29-1 and TRBJ1-2, with a possible D match to TRBD1 (5 bases). This CDR3 is built from 12 residues. Per germline, CDR1 SQVTM and CDR2 ANQGSEA. Trimming pared 4 bases from V and 4 bases from J, leaving 10 bases between.

The chain combines TRBV28 with TRBJ1-4; D perhaps matches TRBD1 (5 bases). The CDR3 is 17 amino acids. V lost 5 bases and J lost 2, with 18 bases in between. Germline CDR1 and CDR2: MDHEN and SYDVKM. CDR3 DNA: TGTGCCAGCAGTCAGGGCCCGGTGGTGGGCACTAATGAAAAACTGTTTTTT. As protein: CASSQGPVVGTNEKLFF.

There are many counts of this clonotype. The V call is TRBV7-2, the J call TRBJ2-1; D gene unclear. The germline V gene encodes CDR1 SGHTA and CDR2 FQGNSA. The CDR3 length is 15 residues. Deletions cut 1 base from V and 0 bases from J, with 7 bases between. The CDR3 coding sequence is TGTGCCAGCAGCTTAGGTGTAGGCTCCTACAATGAGCAGTTCTTC. Protein sequence: CASSLGVGSYNEQFF.

The chain recombines TRBV30 with TRBJ1-4; D is undetermined. CDR3 length: 16 residues. Trimming shortened V by 0 bases and J by 7 bases, and 18 bases separated the two germline ends. Germline assignment: CDR1 GTSNPN and CDR2 SVGIG (reference sequence). CDR3 sequence reads: CAWSVRWSGLGEKLFF. The CDR3, as DNA: TGTGCCTGGAGTGTACGGTGGTCGGGCCTCGGTGAAAAACTGTTTTTT.

This clonotype was picked up many times. The V call is TRBV9, the J call TRBJ2-2, with D unclear. The CDR3 sequence is 15 residues long. Germline CDR1 is SGDLS and CDR2 is YYNGEE. V dropped 0 bases and J dropped 6 bases, with 12 bases sitting between them. The CDR3 protein is CASSVVGVSAGELFF. CDR3 nucleotides: TGTGCCAGCAGCGTAGTAGGAGTCTCCGCCGGGGAGCTGTTTTTT.

The table lists this clonotype with a few counts. The chain links TRBV20-1 to TRBJ1-4; D uncertain. CDR1 and CDR2 from the germline V gene are DFQATT and SNEGSKA (reference sequence). V was clipped by 4 bases and J by 3 bases, with 15 bases between them. CDR3 size: 15 residues. In DNA form, the CDR3 reads TGCAGTGCTACCTTAGAGTTAGGGTCTAATGAAAAACTGTTTTTT. Protein sequence: CSATLELGSNEKLFF.

This clonotype has a count of ten or more. This sequence joins TRBV28 and TRBJ2-3; 7 bases line up with TRBD1. This CDR3 spans 14 amino acids. J gave up 1 base and V 11 bases, and 9 bases lay outside the gene matches. The germline V gene encodes CDR1 MDHEN and CDR2 SYDVKM. The CDR3 here is CAGRGRIGTDTQYF. The CDR3 DNA sequence: TGTGCCGGAAGGGGGCGCATTGGCACAGATACGCAGTATTTT.

This clonotype has a handful of counts. The chain uses TRBV9 and TRBJ1-5; D remains unclear. Trimming stripped 0 bases from V and 5 bases from J, with 9 bases between. Germline V gene lookup returns CDR1 SGDLS and CDR2 YYNGEE. The CDR3 loop spans 14 amino acids. This chain's CDR3 is CASSVDSRYQPQHF. For the CDR3, the DNA is TGTGCCAGCAGCGTAGATAGTCGTTATCAGCCCCAGCATTTT.

This clonotype has ten or more counts. This chain connects TRBV29-1 to TRBJ1-1; 12 bases map to TRBD1. The V segment lost 6 bases and the J segment 1 base; nucleotides outside the gene matches: 9. This CDR3 comprises 16 residues. Germline-derived CDR1 and CDR2 are SQVTM and ANQGSEA. For the CDR3, the DNA is TGCAGCGTCGTTGGGACAGGGGGCGATCAGAACACTGAAGCTTTCTTT. Amino acids: CSVVGTGGDQNTEAFF.

This clonotype was counted ten times or more. The chain joins TRBV11-2 to TRBJ2-5; TRBD2 matches 14 bases. The CDR3 is made up of 17 amino acids. CDR1 and CDR2 (germline): SGHAT, FQNNGV. V gave up 6 bases and J gave up 2 bases; unmatched junction bases: 8. The CDR3 spells CASSLGTSGGPQETQYF. In nucleotides, the CDR3 is TGTGCCAGCAGTTTGGGGACTAGCGGGGGACCTCAAGAGACCCAGTACTTC.

This clonotype was detected many times. The V call is TRBV6-4, the J call TRBJ2-5, with a possible D match to TRBD1 (6 bases). The CDR3 is 15 residues long. Germline-derived CDR1 and CDR2 are MRHNA and SNTAGT. V was clipped by 1 base and J by 5 bases, with 14 bases between them. CDR3 amino acids: CASSDFSGQGETQYF. CDR3 bases: TGTGCCAGCAGTGACTTCAGTGGGCAGGGGGAGACCCAGTACTTC.

This clonotype was seen repeatedly, ten times or more. V is TRBV18 and J is TRBJ2-7; TRBD1 matches 7 bases. CDR1 and CDR2 from the germline V gene are KGHSH and LQKENI. The CDR3 has 14 residues. V shed 3 bases, J shed 5 bases, and the junction held 7 bases outside the gene matches. CDR3 bases: TGTGCCAGCTCACCCGACAGGGTTCCCCACGAGCAGTACGTC. Amino acids: CASSPDRVPHEQYV.

This clonotype occurred many times. The gene calls are TRBV12-3 or TRBV12-4 and TRBJ2-7, with unresolved D. This CDR3 spans 15 amino acids. V was clipped by 5 bases and J by 5 bases, with 19 bases between them. For the CDR3, the DNA is TGTGCCAGCAGTCCTACTTTAGGAATTACCAACGAGCAGTACGTC. Translation gives CASSPTLGITNEQYV.

This clonotype was seen a handful of times. J is TRBJ1-2 and V is TRBV19; 9 nucleotides align to TRBD1. Trimming took 1 base from V and 2 from J; bases not matched to a gene: 2. The CDR3 extends over 15 amino acids. CDR1 and CDR2 from the germline V gene are LNHDA and SQIVND (reference sequence). CDR3 in DNA: TGTGCCAGTAGTATAGCGGGACAGGGCAACTATGGCTACACCTTC. The encoded protein is CASSIAGQGNYGYTF.

This clonotype showed up many times. This chain uses TRBV5-6 with TRBJ2-1; 9 bases agree with TRBD1. V lost 2 bases to trimming and J lost 8 bases; unmatched junction nucleotides: 2. The length of the CDR3 is 13 residues. Germline assignment: CDR1 SGHDT and CDR2 YYEEEE. CDR3 region: CASSLQGAYEQFF. The CDR3 DNA sequence: TGTGCCAGCAGCTTACAGGGGGCTTATGAGCAGTTCTTC.

In its sample, this clonotype was seen a few times. The chain employs TRBV5-6 and TRBJ1-1; TRBD1 agrees at 7 bases. CDR3 length: 11 residues. Trimming at V came to 2 bases and at J to 11 bases, leaving 3 bases not matched to a gene. Germline V gene sequence: CDR1 SGHDT, CDR2 YYEEEE. CDR3: CASSFGTVAFF. CDR3 nucleotides: TGTGCCAGCAGCTTCGGGACAGTGGCTTTCTTT.

The table lists this clonotype with many counts. The chain recombines TRBV11-1 with TRBJ2-1; D may be TRBD2 (5 bases). CDR3 length equals 13 residues. CDR1 is SGHAT, CDR2 FQDESV, per germline (reference sequence). The V end was cut by 2 bases, the J end by 12 bases, with 14 bases between. DNA for the CDR3: TGTGCCAGCAGCTTAATCGAAACCCGGGGGCAGTTCTTC. It encodes CASSLIETRGQFF.